These 18 T cell receptor beta chains share one sample of origin, sequenced in a study of patients and donors after allogeneic stem cell transplantation. MiXCR was run by TCRdb on the RT-PCR reads, yielding one entry per CDR3 protein. Of about a million distinct CDR3 sequences listed, roughly 17% were seen once; the top ten hold 5% to 6.5%. Material for sequencing was blood, either unsorted or a sorted T cell fraction (not recorded which). The receptors shown here come from a human donor who was either an allogeneic HSCT recipient or a stem cell or donor lymphocyte infusion donor (not recorded which). It is not recorded whose cells these are; they may come from a transplant donor.

Many counts were recorded for this clonotype. J is TRBJ2-3 and V is TRBV5-1, with 12 bases lining up with TRBD2. The junction had 9 bases not matched to a gene; V was cut back by 5 bases and J by 5 bases. Germline CDR1 and CDR2: SGHRS and YFSETQ. This CDR3 is 16 amino acids long. The CDR3 region is CASSLRTSGAVDTQYF. The CDR3 DNA follows: TGCGCCAGCAGTCTTCGGACTAGCGGGGCGGTAGATACGCAGTATTTT.

This clonotype came up a few times. The V gene is TRBV12-3 or TRBV12-4, the J gene TRBJ1-5; 10 bases align to TRBD1. CDR3 length: 14 amino acids. After removal of 6 bases from V and 9 bases from J, the junction contained 8 bases not matched to a gene. CDR3 sequence (DNA): TGTGCCAGCAGCGGGGACAGGGGCTCTCGGCCCCAGCATTTT. Its translation is CASSGDRGSRPQHF.

Here the CDR3 reads CATSRGANSYEQYF. The CDR3 nucleotides are TGTGCCACCAGCAGAGGAGCCAACAGCTACGAGCAGTACTTC. The gene calls are TRBV15 and TRBJ2-7; D not resolved. Trimming shortened V by 1 base and J by 3 bases, and 10 bases separated the two germline ends. CDR1 LNHNV and CDR2 YYDKDF come from the germline V gene (reference sequence). This CDR3 spans 14 amino acids.

The table lists this clonotype with many counts. J is TRBJ1-1 and V is TRBV7-8; no definite D call. The CDR3 totals 14 residues. Germline CDR1 and CDR2: SGHVS and FQNEAQ. Trimming stripped 5 bases from V and 0 bases from J, with 10 bases between. The CDR3 loop reads CASSKDGLNTEAFF. As DNA, the CDR3 is TGTGCCAGCAGCAAGGACGGATTGAACACTGAAGCTTTCTTT.

The chain combines TRBV12-3 or TRBV12-4 with TRBJ1-2, with TRBD1 as a possible D gene (6 bases). The V gene lost 6 bases and the J gene lost 8 bases, with 19 bases spanning the gap. The CDR3 consists of 14 residues. The CDR3 nucleotides read TGTGCCAGCAGCGATAGGAGGGGGGCGCGGGGCTACACCTTC. Protein product: CASSDRRGARGYTF.

This clonotype was seen only a few times. This rearrangement joins TRBV29-1 to TRBJ2-6, with 7 bases identical to TRBD1. V dropped 0 bases and J dropped 0; count of bases not matched to a gene: 8. Germline V gene data show CDR1 as SQVTM and CDR2 as ANQGSEA. This CDR3 contains 18 residues. This CDR3 is CSVEDDRVLPSGANVLTF. Here the CDR3 DNA reads TGCAGCGTTGAAGATGACAGGGTCCTCCCCTCTGGGGCCAACGTCCTGACTTTC.

In its sample, this clonotype was seen many times. This chain links TRBV5-1 with TRBJ2-7; TRBD1 aligns across 7 bases. CDR3 length equals 11 residues. Looked up from germline, CDR1 is SGHRS and CDR2 is YFSETQ. The V segment lost 6 bases and the J segment 4 bases; nucleotides outside the gene matches: 1. CDR3 region: CASKQGYEQYF. CDR3 bases: TGCGCCAGCAAACAGGGGTACGAGCAGTACTTC.

A few counts support this clonotype. This chain joins TRBV4-1 and TRBJ2-2; 9 positions agree with TRBD2. The length of the CDR3 is 20 residues. Per germline, CDR1 MGHRA and CDR2 YSYEKL. The V gene end was trimmed by 0 bases and the J gene end by 1 base; junction bases not matched to a gene: 12. The DNA of the CDR3 is TGCGCCAGCAGCCAAGAGCGGGCTAGCGGGGACAGAAAGAACACCGGGGAGCTGTTTTTT. Its translation: CASSQERASGDRKNTGELFF.

J is TRBJ2-7 and V is TRBV12-3 or TRBV12-4; 9 nucleotides align to TRBD2. The V segment lost 3 bases and the J segment 4 bases; nucleotides outside the gene matches: 4. The CDR3 extends over 14 amino acids. DNA for the CDR3: TGTGCCAGCAGTTTGAATAGCGGGGGTTACGAGCAGTACTTC. Its translation is CASSLNSGGYEQYF.

This clonotype was detected only a few times. The V and J genes are TRBV27 and TRBJ2-3; TRBD2 matches at 8 bases. Per germline, CDR1 MNHEY and CDR2 SMNVEV (reference sequence). The V and J ends lost 2 bases and 5 bases, in that order; junction bases with no gene match: 12. The CDR3 spans 17 residues. The CDR3, as DNA: TGTGCCAGCAGTTTAAGGTTCCTAGCGGGCCTCAAAGATACGCAGTATTTT. Amino acids: CASSLRFLAGLKDTQYF.

The gene calls are TRBV4-2 and TRBJ1-6; TRBD1 matches at 7 bases. CDR1 LGHNA and CDR2 YNFKEQ come from the germline V gene. CDR3 length: 18 amino acids. The V gene end was trimmed by 3 bases and the J gene end by 6 bases; junction bases not matched to a gene: 14. CDR3 in amino acids: CASSQREAGGLSNSPLHF. CDR3 nucleotide sequence: TGTGCCAGCAGCCAGCGGGAGGCAGGGGGGCTTAGTAATTCACCCCTCCACTTT.

The chain carries TRBV3-1 and TRBJ2-1; 10 bases match TRBD2. CDR3 length equals 16 residues. J gave up 5 bases and V 3 bases, and 7 bases lay outside the gene matches. Germline V lookup: CDR1 LGHDT, CDR2 YNNKEL (reference sequence). In DNA, the CDR3 is TGTGCCAGCAGCCAGATGAGCGGGAGGGGAAACAATGAGCAGTTCTTC. Translating it yields CASSQMSGRGNNEQFF.

CDR3 loop: CASSFLNRQENTGELFF. Here the CDR3 DNA reads TGCGCCAGCAGCTTCCTGAATAGACAGGAGAACACCGGGGAGCTGTTTTTT. The chain joins TRBV5-1 to TRBJ2-2; D is perhaps TRBD1 (6 bases). V lost 2 bases and J 1 base, leaving 15 bases between the germline ends. Germline V lookup: CDR1 SGHRS, CDR2 YFSETQ. The CDR3 runs to 17 residues.

This clonotype was recorded at least ten times. The CDR3 loop reads CSVPSDLDTEAFF. Here the CDR3 DNA reads TGCAGCGTCCCCTCAGATTTGGACACTGAAGCTTTCTTT. V usage is TRBV29-1 and J usage is TRBJ1-1, with D uncertain. This CDR3 is 13 amino acids long. Trimming took 6 bases from V and 3 from J, leaving 14 bases between them. Germline assignment: CDR1 SQVTM and CDR2 ANQGSEA.

The genes are TRBV5-1 and TRBJ2-7, with 7 bases matching TRBD1. Trimming at V came to 3 bases and at J to 0 bases, leaving 6 bases not matched to a gene. The CDR3 is made up of 15 amino acids. Germline V gene lookup returns CDR1 SGHRS and CDR2 YFSETQ. CDR3 residues: CASSSGQTSSYEQYF. The CDR3 coding sequence is TGCGCCAGCAGCTCGGGACAGACAAGCTCCTACGAGCAGTACTTC.

This clonotype was seen a handful of times. This chain links TRBV4-1 with TRBJ2-1, with a tentative D call TRBD2 (6 bases). Germline V CDR1 and CDR2: MGHRA, YSYEKL. The CDR3 consists of 17 residues. Trimming removed 2 bases from V and 1 base from J, with 15 bases in between. CDR3 in DNA: TGCGCCAGCAGCCAATTGCTACCGGGAGAGTCCTACAATGAGCAGTTCTTC. It specifies CASSQLLPGESYNEQFF.

This clonotype was seen a handful of times. J is TRBJ2-1 and V is TRBV20-1, with 7 bases fitting TRBD2. Trimming removed 1 base from V and 7 bases from J; junction bases left unmatched: 13. The CDR3 has 16 amino acids. Germline values: CDR1 DFQATT, CDR2 SNEGSKA (reference sequence). In DNA, the CDR3 is TGCAGTGCTAGAGTGTTCGGCGCGGGAGTATCAAATGAGCAGTTCTTC. As protein: CSARVFGAGVSNEQFF.

V is TRBV7-2 and J is TRBJ2-1; 9 bases map to TRBD2. The J segment lost 3 bases and the V segment lost 1 base, leaving 7 bases of the junction unmatched. The CDR3 runs 17 residues. Germline CDR1 SGHTA, CDR2 FQGNSA. DNA for the CDR3: TGTGCCAGCAGCTTAGTTAGCGGGGGCCTCCTCTACAATGAGCAGTTCTTC. This translates into CASSLVSGGLLYNEQFF. The full variable domain, its missing parts supplied by reference TRBV7-2 and TRBJ2-1, is GAGVSQSPSNKVTEKGKDVELRCDPISGHTALYWYRQSLGQGLEFLIYFQGNSAPDKSGLPSDRFSAERTGGSVSTLTIQRTQQEDSAVYLCASSLVSGGLLYNEQFFGPGTRLTVL.